Listed below are T cell receptor beta chains from one sample, sequenced in a study of T cells in Graves' hyperthyroidism and ophthalmopathy. TCRdb recomputed calls from the multiplex PCR reads with MiXCR, one row per CDR3 protein. The sample has about 680,000 distinct CDR3 sequences, about 35% seen once. The material sequenced was blood. All receptors derive from a woman aged 40 to 50 with Graves' hyperthyroidism. Each CDR3 is given with its conserved first and last residue. D genes are given only for firm matches. Clone size, where shown, is once, few, many, or a class for clones that have expanded.

v_gene,d_gene,j_gene,abundance,CDR3nt,CDR3aa
TRBV13,NA,TRBJ2-2,few,TGTGCCAGCAGCCTTGGGCTGAATGCGAACACCGGGGAGCTGTTTTTT,CASSLGLNANTGELFF
TRBV7-2,TRBD2,TRBJ2-5,NA,TGCGCCAGCAGCCAAGCACTAGCGGGGGGAGGGGAGACCCAGTACTTC,CASSQALAGGGETQYF
TRBV24-1,NA,TRBJ1-2,NA,TGTGCCACCAGGACGGCGGCTTATGGCTACACCTTC,CATRTAAYGYTF
TRBV10-3,TRBD2,TRBJ2-2,NA,TGTGCCATATCGAGCGGGGGGGCACCCGGGGAGCTGTTTTTT,CAISSGGAPGELFF
TRBV7-8,NA,TRBJ1-3,NA,TGTGCCAGCAGCTTAACCCATGCACCCCGGGGGGAAAACACCATATATTTT,CASSLTHAPRGENTIYF
TRBV10-3,TRBD1,TRBJ2-7,few,TGTGCCATCAGTGGAGACAGGGCCTCCTACGAGCAGTACTTC,CAISGDRASYEQYF
TRBV15,TRBD1,TRBJ2-7,many,TGTGCCACCAGCAGAGATTACCACCAGACAGGGCACGAGCAGTACTTC,CATSRDYHQTGHEQYF
TRBV7-8,TRBD1,TRBJ1-3,NA,TGTGCCAGCAGCTTATCGTGGGACAGGGGGGGCTCTGGAAACACCATATATTTT,CASSLSWDRGGSGNTIYF
TRBV29-1,TRBD2,TRBJ2-5,many,TGCAACGTTAGCGGGCTCAGGGAGACCCAGTACTTC,CNVSGLRETQYF
TRBV29-1,NA,TRBJ1-2,NA,TGCAGCGTTGACGACGGGGAAGTTAACTATGGCTACACCTTC,CSVDDGEVNYGYTF
TRBV6-5,TRBD2,TRBJ2-2,NA,TGTGCCAGCAGACGTAGCGGGGGGAACACCGGGGAGCTGTTTTTT,CASRRSGGNTGELFF
TRBV6-5,NA,TRBJ2-7,few,TGTGCCAGCAGTTACTCCCCGGTGGGGTCAAAGGCCGAGCAGTACTTC,CASSYSPVGSKAEQYF
TRBV10-3,TRBD1,TRBJ1-2,NA,TGTGCCATCAGTCCGGGACAGGCTAACTATGGCTACACCTTC,CAISPGQANYGYTF
TRBV11-2,NA,TRBJ2-5,many,TGTGCCAGCAGCCCGAGAATTGGAGGGGAGACCCAGTACTTC,CASSPRIGGETQYF
TRBV29-1,TRBD1,TRBJ2-7,once,TGCAGCAGTTACCGGGACAGGGGCAACGAGCAGTACTTC,CSSYRDRGNEQYF
TRBV9,NA,TRBJ1-6,many,TGTGCCAGCAGCGTAGACGGGGGCAGGGGATCACCCCTCCACTTT,CASSVDGGRGSPLHF
TRBV20-1,NA,TRBJ1-2,many,TGCAGTGCCCCTGCCAACACCTATGGCTACACCTTC,CSAPANTYGYTF
TRBV2,NA,TRBJ1-1,many,TGTGCCAGCAGCGAGGGGTTCCTACATCTGAACACTGAAGCTTTCTTT,CASSEGFLHLNTEAFF
TRBV12-3/TRBV12-4,NA,TRBJ2-7,many,TGTGCCAGCAGTTTCGTCGGCCCCTACGAGCAGTACTTC,CASSFVGPYEQYF
TRBV12-3/TRBV12-4,NA,TRBJ1-5,NA,TGTGCCAGCAGTCCCCGAAATTGGGGATACAATCAGCCCCAGCATTTT,CASSPRNWGYNQPQHF
TRBV29-1,TRBD1,TRBJ1-2,NA,TGCAGCGTTGTTTGGACAGGGGCTAGCTATGGCTACACCTTC,CSVVWTGASYGYTF
TRBV10-3,NA,TRBJ1-1,NA,TGTGCCAGCATCGAAGGGGGTTCTAACACTGAAGCTTTCTTT,CASIEGGSNTEAFF